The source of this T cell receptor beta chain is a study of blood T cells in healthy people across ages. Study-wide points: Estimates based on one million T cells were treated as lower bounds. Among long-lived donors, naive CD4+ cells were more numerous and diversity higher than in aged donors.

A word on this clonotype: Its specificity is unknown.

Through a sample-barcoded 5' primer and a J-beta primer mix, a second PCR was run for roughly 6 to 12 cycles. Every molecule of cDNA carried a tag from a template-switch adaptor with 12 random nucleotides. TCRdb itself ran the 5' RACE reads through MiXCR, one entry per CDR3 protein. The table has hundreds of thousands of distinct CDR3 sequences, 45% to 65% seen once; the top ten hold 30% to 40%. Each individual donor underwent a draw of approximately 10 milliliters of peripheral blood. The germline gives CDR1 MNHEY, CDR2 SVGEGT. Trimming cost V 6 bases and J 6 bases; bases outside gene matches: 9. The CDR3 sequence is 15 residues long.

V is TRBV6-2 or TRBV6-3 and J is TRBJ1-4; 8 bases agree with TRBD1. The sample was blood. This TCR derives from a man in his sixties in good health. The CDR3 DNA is TGTGCCAGCAGCAGATTGGACAGGGTTGATGAAAAACTGTTTTTT. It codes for CASSRLDRVDEKLFF.